The present entry profiles one T cell receptor beta chain with its context. Its target is unknown. PCR employed 60 Vbeta and 13 Jbeta primers. This table comes from immunoSEQ multiplex PCR, and its TCRdb copy is limited to in-frame clones, with some not included. This table has about 90,000 clones, 65% to 80% appearing once. This record comes from a study of cytomegalovirus exposure and HLA in healthy donors. V was clipped by 3 bases and J by 6 bases, with 9 bases between them. This CDR3 is 13 amino acids long. Germline V lookup: CDR1 SGHTA, CDR2 FQGTGA. Whole-study results and caveats: Reportedly, a later analysis found an Asian-associated ancestry cluster had fewer N-insertions than the approximately 640-donor mean.

The sample comprised PBMCs. The clonotype originates from a woman in her fifties or sixties in good health and CMV-seropositive. The rearrangement joins TRBV7-3 to TRBJ2-1; D is unclear. CDR3 in DNA: TGTGCCAGCAGCTTTACGAGAGGCAATGAGCAGTTCTTC. Amino acid sequence: CASSFTRGNEQFF.